These 18 T cell receptor beta chains were all obtained from the same sample, sequenced in a study of T-cell memory formation after mild COVID-19 (dated by TCRdb to about 2021). Library preparation used 5' RACE. Data came from an Illumina NovaSeq 6000. In TCRdb, the public reads were trimmed at Q25 with fastp and aligned with MiXCR, with productive beta chains retained. Each entry is one CDR3 protein sequence, shown with its most common DNA and genes. In all, the sample holds a few hundred thousand distinct CDR3 sequences, and 20% to 25% of those were seen once. Of the sample, around 20% is held by the ten largest clones. Material: PBMCs or a T cell subset sorted from them (not recorded which). The receptor source for this set is a man between 18 and 35 years old who had mild COVID-19 (a few samples of this study predate the infection). The sample titles of this study are shuffled in the database, so cell type and time point are left out; the donor was told from shared clones.

This clonotype was observed a handful of times. The gene calls are TRBV3-1 and TRBJ1-1; D is uncertain. The V end was cut by 10 bases, the J end by 7 bases, with 19 bases between. The germline CDR1 and CDR2 sequences are LGHDT and YNNKEL (reference sequence). The CDR3 contains 13 residues. CDR3 loop: CAIADTNGFEAFF. DNA of the CDR3: TGTGCCATCGCTGACACGAATGGATTTGAAGCTTTCTTT.

This clonotype was seen only a few times. This chain joins TRBV19 and TRBJ2-1; D may be TRBD2 (7 bases). V was clipped by 1 base and J by 8 bases, with 18 bases between them. CDR3 size: 16 residues. CDR1 LNHDA and CDR2 SQIVND come from the germline V gene (reference sequence). CDR3 sequence: CASSIGGGGYHYEQFF. CDR3 DNA sequence: TGTGCCAGTAGTATAGGCGGCGGGGGCTACCACTATGAGCAGTTCTTC. The entire variable domain, with the rest obtained from reference TRBV19 and TRBJ2-1, is as follows: DGGITQSPKYLFRKEGQNVTLSCEQNLNHDAMYWYRQDPGQGLRLIYYSQIVNDFQKGDIAEGYSVSREKKESFPLTVTSAQKNPTAFYLCASSIGGGGYHYEQFFGPGTRLTVL.

The V and J genes are TRBV27 and TRBJ1-5; perhaps TRBD1 as D (5 bases). Germline CDR1 reads MNHEY; CDR2 reads SMNVEV (reference sequence). The CDR3 runs 13 residues. With 4 bases removed from V and 11 bases from J, the gap between germline ends came to 15 bases. The CDR3 sequence: CASSSLGTSSQHF. Here the CDR3 DNA reads TGTGCCAGCAGTTCACTGGGGACTTCGTCCCAGCATTTT.

This clonotype was detected ten times or more. V gene TRBV12-3 or TRBV12-4 combines with J gene TRBJ1-5; 9 nucleotides match TRBD1. The CDR3 is 14 amino acids. J was trimmed by 2 bases and V by 6 bases; bases with no gene match: 2. The CDR3: CASRGQGGNQPQHF. As DNA, the CDR3 is TGTGCCAGCAGGGGACAGGGTGGCAATCAGCCCCAGCATTTT.

This clonotype was seen repeatedly, ten times or more. The rearrangement links TRBV7-3 to TRBJ1-1, with D maybe TRBD1 (6 bases). The V gene lost 5 bases and the J gene lost 1 base, with 14 bases spanning the gap. The CDR3 spans 15 residues. Germline loops: CDR1 SGHTA, CDR2 FQGTGA. The CDR3 nucleotides are TGTGCCAGCAGCCCGAAGGGGGACCCGAACACTGAAGCTTTCTTT. It specifies CASSPKGDPNTEAFF.

This clonotype has a handful of counts. The chain links TRBV20-1 to TRBJ2-7, with 8 bases that match TRBD1. Germline V gene data show CDR1 as DFQATT and CDR2 as SNEGSKA (reference sequence). This CDR3 is built from 13 residues. Trimming cost V 5 bases and J 0 bases; bases outside gene matches: 3. The CDR3 region is CSAPDRASYEQYV. In DNA, the CDR3 is TGCAGTGCTCCGGACAGGGCCTCCTACGAGCAGTACGTC.

This clonotype has only a few counts. This chain connects TRBV5-6 to TRBJ2-1; D tentatively reads TRBD1 or TRBD2 (6 bases each). The CDR3 consists of 14 residues. V was trimmed by 4 bases and J by 4 bases, leaving 12 bases between them. Germline CDR1 and CDR2: SGHDT and YYEEEE. The CDR3 loop reads CASSPGDKYNEQFF. The CDR3 DNA is TGTGCCAGCAGCCCGGGGGACAAATACAATGAGCAGTTCTTC.

This clonotype was detected only a few times. The chain links TRBV27 to TRBJ1-6; maybe TRBD1 (6 bases). The CDR3 runs to 15 residues. The ends were cut back, 5 bases at V and 1 base at J, with 9 bases in the middle. Germline CDR1 and CDR2: MNHEY and SMNVEV (reference sequence). CDR3 nucleotide sequence: TGTGCCAGCAGTGTACAGGGTTCCTATAATTCACCCCTCCACTTT. This gives the protein CASSVQGSYNSPLHF.

The chain joins TRBV27 to TRBJ2-7; the D gene is possibly TRBD2 (6 bases). The CDR3 spans 13 residues. V dropped 7 bases and J dropped 3 bases, with 13 bases sitting between them. Germline CDR1 and CDR2: MNHEY and SMNVEV (reference sequence). CDR3 amino acids: CASNGLGGYEQYF. CDR3 bases: TGTGCCAGCAATGGGTTGGGGGGCTACGAGCAGTACTTC.

The sample holds a few counts of this clonotype. This chain links TRBV7-3 with TRBJ2-4; D is uncertain. The CDR3 covers 17 residues. CDR1 and CDR2 (germline): SGHTA, FQGTGA. V lost 5 bases and J lost 0, with 17 bases in between. The CDR3 DNA is TGTGCCAGCAGCCCGGGTGGGCTTACTCTAGCCAAAAACATTCAGTACTTC. Translation: CASSPGGLTLAKNIQYF. The entire variable domain, with the rest obtained from reference TRBV7-3 and TRBJ2-4, is as follows: GAGVSQTPSNKVTEKGKYVELRCDPISGHTALYWYRQSLGQGPEFLIYFQGTGAADDSGLPNDRFFAVRPEGSVSTLKIQRTERGDSAVYLCASSPGGLTLAKNIQYFGAGTRLSVL.

Written as DNA, the CDR3 is TGTGCCAGCAGCCGGGGGGGAGTCTCCTATGAGGAGCAGTTCTTC. Translated, it gives CASSRGGVSYEEQFF. V and J are TRBV7-6 and TRBJ2-1; TRBD2 agrees at 8 bases. The CDR3 covers 15 residues. CDR1 is SGHVS and CDR2 is FNYEAQ in the germline V gene. V was clipped by 5 bases and J by 10 bases; unmatched bases: 13. Supplemented by reference TRBV7-6 and TRBJ2-1, the full variable domain reads GAGVSQSPRYKVTKRGQDVALRCDPISGHVSLYWYRQALGQGPEFLTYFNYEAQQDKSGLPNDRFSAERPEGSISTLTIQRTEQRDSAMYRCASSRGGVSYEEQFFGPGTRLTVL.

This chain links TRBV7-6 with TRBJ2-1, with a weak D call TRBD2 (7 bases). Germline CDR1 SGHVS, CDR2 FNYEAQ. Deletions cut 4 bases from V and 2 bases from J, with 12 bases between. The CDR3 totals 15 residues. CDR3 loop: CASSSKGGAYNEQFF. As DNA, the CDR3 is TGTGCCAGCAGCTCGAAGGGGGGGGCCTACAATGAGCAGTTCTTC.

J is TRBJ2-3 and V is TRBV5-1; 10 positions match TRBD2. Germline values: CDR1 SGHRS, CDR2 YFSETQ. The CDR3 consists of 15 residues. V was pared by 4 bases and J by 4 bases, with 6 bases of the junction left unmatched. The CDR3 region is CASSRGAGGPDTQYF. CDR3 bases: TGCGCCAGCAGCCGGGGAGCGGGGGGGCCAGATACGCAGTATTTT.

A few counts support this clonotype. The chain couples TRBV7-2 to TRBJ2-3; TRBD2 is a possible D gene (7 bases). Germline lookup yields CDR1 SGHTA and CDR2 FQGNSA. V lost 1 base and J lost 4, with 15 bases in between. This CDR3 has 16 amino acids. CDR3 region: CASSLVGGAGADTQYF. Written as DNA, the CDR3 is TGTGCCAGCAGCTTAGTAGGGGGGGCAGGTGCAGATACGCAGTATTTT. The full variable domain, in which reference TRBV7-2 and TRBJ2-3 provide the parts outside the CDR3, is GAGVSQSPSNKVTEKGKDVELRCDPISGHTALYWYRQSLGQGLEFLIYFQGNSAPDKSGLPSDRFSAERTGGSVSTLTIQRTQQEDSAVYLCASSLVGGAGADTQYFGPGTRLTVL.

This clonotype was picked up a small number of times. The chain carries TRBV3-1 and TRBJ2-3; D ambiguous. This CDR3 is 14 amino acids long. The germline CDR1 and CDR2 sequences are LGHDT and YNNKEL (reference sequence). The V and J ends lost 1 base and 1 base respectively, with 6 bases between them. The CDR3 DNA is TGTGCCAGCAGCCAAGTTGTGGGCACAGATACGCAGTATTTT. Protein: CASSQVVGTDTQYF.

This clonotype was seen a few times. The V and J genes are TRBV3-1 and TRBJ1-2; TRBD1 matches at 12 bases. This CDR3 region has 16 residues. CDR1 is LGHDT, CDR2 YNNKEL, per germline (reference sequence). Germline trimming cut 0 bases from V and 4 bases from J; bases unmatched to any gene: 3. The CDR3 DNA is TGTGCCAGCAGCCAAGAGGGGACAGGGGGCAGCTATGGCTACACCTTC. As protein: CASSQEGTGGSYGYTF.

The V and J genes are TRBV11-2 and TRBJ2-3; D possibly corresponds to TRBD2 (5 bases). Between the trimmed V and J ends, which lost 5 bases and 4 bases, there was a span of 13 bases. CDR1 and CDR2 (germline): SGHAT, FQNNGV. The CDR3 sequence is 14 residues long. The CDR3 loop reads CASSPPPGADTQYF. The CDR3 bases are TGTGCCAGCAGCCCTCCCCCCGGGGCAGATACGCAGTATTTT.

V usage is TRBV5-6 and J usage is TRBJ2-2; D possibly corresponds to TRBD2 (5 bases). Trimming cost V 3 bases and J 4 bases, with 7 bases left between them. CDR1 and CDR2 (germline): SGHDT, YYEEEE. CDR3 length: 13 amino acids. The CDR3 DNA sequence: TGTGCCAGCAGCTACGCGGGCACCGGGGAGCTGTTTTTT. It encodes CASSYAGTGELFF.